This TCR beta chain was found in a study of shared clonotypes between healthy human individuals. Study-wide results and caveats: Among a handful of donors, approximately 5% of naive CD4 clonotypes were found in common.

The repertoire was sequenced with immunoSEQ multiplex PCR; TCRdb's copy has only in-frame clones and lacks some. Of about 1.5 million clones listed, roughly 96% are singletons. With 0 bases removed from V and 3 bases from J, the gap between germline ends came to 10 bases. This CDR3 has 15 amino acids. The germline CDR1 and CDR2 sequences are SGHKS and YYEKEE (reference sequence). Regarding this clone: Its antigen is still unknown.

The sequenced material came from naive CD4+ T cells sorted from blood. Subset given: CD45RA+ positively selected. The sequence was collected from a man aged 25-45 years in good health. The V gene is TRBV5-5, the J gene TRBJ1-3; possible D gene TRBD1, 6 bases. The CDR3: CASSLAGQIGNTIYF. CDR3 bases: TGTGCCAGCAGCTTGGCAGGACAGATTGGAAACACCATATATTTT.